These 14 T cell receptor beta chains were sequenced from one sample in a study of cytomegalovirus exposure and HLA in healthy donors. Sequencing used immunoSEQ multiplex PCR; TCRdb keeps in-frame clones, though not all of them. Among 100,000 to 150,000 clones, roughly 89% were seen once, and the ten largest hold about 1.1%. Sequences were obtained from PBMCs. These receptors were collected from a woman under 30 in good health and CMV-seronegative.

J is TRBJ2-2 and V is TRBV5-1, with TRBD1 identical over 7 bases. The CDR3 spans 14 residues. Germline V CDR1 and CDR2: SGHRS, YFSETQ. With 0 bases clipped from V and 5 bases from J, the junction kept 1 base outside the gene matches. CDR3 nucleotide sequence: TGCGCCAGCAGCTTGGAGGGGGCTACCGGGGAGCTGTTTTTT. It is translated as CASSLEGATGELFF.

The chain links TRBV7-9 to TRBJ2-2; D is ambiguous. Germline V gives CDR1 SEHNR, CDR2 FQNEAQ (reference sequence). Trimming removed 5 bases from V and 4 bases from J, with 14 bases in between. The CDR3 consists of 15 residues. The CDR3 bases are TGTGCCAGCAGCCCAAACCCCTATTTCACCGGGGAGCTGTTTTTT. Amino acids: CASSPNPYFTGELFF.

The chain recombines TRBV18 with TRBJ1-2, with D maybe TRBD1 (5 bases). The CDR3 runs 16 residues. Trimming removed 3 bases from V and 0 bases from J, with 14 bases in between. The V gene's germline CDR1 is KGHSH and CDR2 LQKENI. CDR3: CASSPFPQGPNYGYTF. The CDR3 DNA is TGTGCCAGCTCACCTTTTCCGCAGGGCCCTAACTATGGCTACACCTTC. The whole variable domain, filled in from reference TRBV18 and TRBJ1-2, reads NAGVMQNPRHLVRRRGQEARLRCSPMKGHSHVYWYRQLPEEGLKFMVYLQKENIIDESGMPKERFSAEFPKEGPSILRIQQVVRGDSAAYFCASSPFPQGPNYGYTFGSGTRLTVV.

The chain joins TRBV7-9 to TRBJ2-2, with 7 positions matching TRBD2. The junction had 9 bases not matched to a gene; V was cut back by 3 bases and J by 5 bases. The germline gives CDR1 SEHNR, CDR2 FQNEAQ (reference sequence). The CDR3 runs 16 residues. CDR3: CASSFPDGEGTGELFF. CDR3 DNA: TGTGCCAGCAGCTTCCCAGACGGGGAGGGGACCGGGGAGCTGTTTTTT.

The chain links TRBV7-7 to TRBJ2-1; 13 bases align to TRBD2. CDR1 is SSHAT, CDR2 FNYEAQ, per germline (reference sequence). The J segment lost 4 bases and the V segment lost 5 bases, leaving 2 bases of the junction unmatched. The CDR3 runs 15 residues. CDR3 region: CASSLTSGRYNEQFF. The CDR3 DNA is TGTGCCAGCAGCCTGACTAGCGGGAGGTACAATGAGCAGTTCTTC. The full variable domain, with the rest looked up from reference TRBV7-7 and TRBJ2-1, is GAGVSQSPRYKVTKRGQDVTLRCDPISSHATLYWYQQALGQGPEFLTYFNYEAQPDKSGLPSDRFSAERPEGSISTLTIQRTEQRDSAMYRCASSLTSGRYNEQFFGPGTRLTVL.

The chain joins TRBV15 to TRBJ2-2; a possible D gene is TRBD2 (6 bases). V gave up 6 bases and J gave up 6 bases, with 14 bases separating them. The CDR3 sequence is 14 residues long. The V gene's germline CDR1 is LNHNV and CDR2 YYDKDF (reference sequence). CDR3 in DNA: TGTGCCACCAGGTCGAGACTAGATTCCGGGGAGCTGTTTTTT. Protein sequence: CATRSRLDSGELFF. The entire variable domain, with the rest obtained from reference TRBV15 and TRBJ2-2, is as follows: DAMVIQNPRYQVTQFGKPVTLSCSQTLNHNVMYWYQQKSSQAPKLLFHYYDKDFNNEADTPDNFQSRRPNTSFCFLDIRSPGLGDTAMYLCATRSRLDSGELFFGEGSRLTVL.

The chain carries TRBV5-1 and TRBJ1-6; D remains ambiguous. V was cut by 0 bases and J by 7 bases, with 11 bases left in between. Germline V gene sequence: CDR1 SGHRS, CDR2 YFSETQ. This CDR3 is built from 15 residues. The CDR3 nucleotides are TGCGCCAGCAGCTTGGAATCGGGTGCGAATTCACCCCTCCACTTT. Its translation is CASSLESGANSPLHF. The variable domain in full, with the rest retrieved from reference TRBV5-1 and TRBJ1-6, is KAGVTQTPRYLIKTRGQQVTLSCSPISGHRSVSWYQQTPGQGLQFLFEYFSETQRNKGNFPGRFSGRQFSNSRSEMNVSTLELGDSALYLCASSLESGANSPLHFGNGTRLTVT.

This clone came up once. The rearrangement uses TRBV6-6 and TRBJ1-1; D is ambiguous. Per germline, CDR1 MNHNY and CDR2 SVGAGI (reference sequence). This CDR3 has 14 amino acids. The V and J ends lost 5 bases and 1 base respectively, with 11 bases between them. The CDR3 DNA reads TGTGCCAGCAGTCGAGGAACGGCGAACACTGAAGCTTTCTTT. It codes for CASSRGTANTEAFF.

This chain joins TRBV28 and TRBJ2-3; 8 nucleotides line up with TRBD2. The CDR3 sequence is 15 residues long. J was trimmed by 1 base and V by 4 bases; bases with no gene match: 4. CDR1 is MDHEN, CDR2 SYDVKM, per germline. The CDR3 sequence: CASSYHSGGTDTQYF. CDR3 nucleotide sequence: TGTGCCAGCAGTTACCATAGCGGGGGCACAGATACGCAGTATTTT.

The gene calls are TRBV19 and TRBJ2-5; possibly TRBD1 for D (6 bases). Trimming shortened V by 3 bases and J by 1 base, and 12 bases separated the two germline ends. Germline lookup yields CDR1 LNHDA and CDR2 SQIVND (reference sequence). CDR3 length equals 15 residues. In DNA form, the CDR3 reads TGTGCCAGTAGTATCCTTAGGGGGACCCAAGAGACCCAGTACTTC. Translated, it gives CASSILRGTQETQYF. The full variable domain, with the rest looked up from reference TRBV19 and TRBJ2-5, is DGGITQSPKYLFRKEGQNVTLSCEQNLNHDAMYWYRQDPGQGLRLIYYSQIVNDFQKGDIAEGYSVSREKKESFPLTVTSAQKNPTAFYLCASSILRGTQETQYFGPGTRLLVL.

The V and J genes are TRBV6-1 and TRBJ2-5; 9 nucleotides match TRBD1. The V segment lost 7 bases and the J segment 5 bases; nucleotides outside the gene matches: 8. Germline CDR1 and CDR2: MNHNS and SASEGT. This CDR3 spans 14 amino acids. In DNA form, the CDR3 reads TGTGCCAGCAAGCTGGGACAGGGCCGGGAGACCCAGTACTTC. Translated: CASKLGQGRETQYF.

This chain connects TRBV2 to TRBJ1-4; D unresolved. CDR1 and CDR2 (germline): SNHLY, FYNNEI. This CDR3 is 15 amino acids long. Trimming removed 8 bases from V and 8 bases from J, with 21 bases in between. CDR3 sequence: CASSLQKNPGEKLFF. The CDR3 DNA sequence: TGTGCCAGCTCGCTTCAAAAGAACCCAGGAGAAAAACTGTTTTTT.

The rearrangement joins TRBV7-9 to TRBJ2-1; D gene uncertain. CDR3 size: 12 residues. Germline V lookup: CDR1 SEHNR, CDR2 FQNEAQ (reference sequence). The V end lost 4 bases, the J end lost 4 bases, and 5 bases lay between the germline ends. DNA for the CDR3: TGTGCCAGCAGCTATCTGTACAATGAGCAGTTCTTC. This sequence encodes CASSYLYNEQFF.

In DNA, the CDR3 is TGTGCCAGCAGCTGGACAACAGGGAGGGTTGAAGCTTTCTTT. Translated, it gives CASSWTTGRVEAFF. The chain carries TRBV7-2 and TRBJ1-1; D possibly corresponds to TRBD1 (6 bases). From germline, CDR1 is SGHTA and CDR2 FQGNSA. Trimming took off 4 bases at V and 7 bases at J, with 16 bases between the two ends. This CDR3 has 14 amino acids.